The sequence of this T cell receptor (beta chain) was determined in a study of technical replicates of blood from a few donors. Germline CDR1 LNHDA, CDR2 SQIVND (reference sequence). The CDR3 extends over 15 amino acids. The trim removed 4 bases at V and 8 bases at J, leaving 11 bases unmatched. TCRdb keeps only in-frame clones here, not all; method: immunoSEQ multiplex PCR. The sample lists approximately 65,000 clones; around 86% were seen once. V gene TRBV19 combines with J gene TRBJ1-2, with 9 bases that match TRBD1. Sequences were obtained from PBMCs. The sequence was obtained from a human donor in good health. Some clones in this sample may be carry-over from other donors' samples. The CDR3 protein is CASSNTYRTGEGYTF. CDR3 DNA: TGTGCCAGTAGTAACACCTACAGGACAGGGGAAGGCTACACCTTC. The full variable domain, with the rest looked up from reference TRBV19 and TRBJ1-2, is DGGITQSPKYLFRKEGQNVTLSCEQNLNHDAMYWYRQDPGQGLRLIYYSQIVNDFQKGDIAEGYSVSREKKESFPLTVTSAQKNPTAFYLCASSNTYRTGEGYTFGSGTRLTVV.